The present T cell receptor beta chain was sequenced within a study of CD8 T cells in Susac syndrome. After extraction with the RNeasy kit, about 0.45 to 1 ug of the RNA was reverse transcribed using random hexamers. Across 54 Vbeta and 13 Jbeta, immunoSEQ multiplex PCR amplified TCR beta CDR3. TCRdb used MiXCR to reprocess the immunoSEQ multiplex PCR reads, holding one entry per CDR3 protein. The sample records around 26,000 distinct CDR3 sequences, about 95% being singletons. Sequencing of TCR beta covered CD8+ and CD4+ T cells obtained from blood. Germline-derived CDR1 and CDR2 are SEHNR and FQNEAQ (reference sequence). The CDR3 runs 13 residues. V was trimmed by 8 bases and J by 6 bases, leaving 16 bases between them.

The chain combines TRBV7-9 with TRBJ1-1, with D possibly matching TRBD1 (6 bases). The sequencing sample was made of CD8+ T cells from PBMCs. The TCR originated in a human donor in good health. CDR3 sequence: CASSLGTRAEAFF. CDR3 DNA: TGTGCCAGCTCCCTAGGGACAAGGGCTGAAGCTTTCTTT.